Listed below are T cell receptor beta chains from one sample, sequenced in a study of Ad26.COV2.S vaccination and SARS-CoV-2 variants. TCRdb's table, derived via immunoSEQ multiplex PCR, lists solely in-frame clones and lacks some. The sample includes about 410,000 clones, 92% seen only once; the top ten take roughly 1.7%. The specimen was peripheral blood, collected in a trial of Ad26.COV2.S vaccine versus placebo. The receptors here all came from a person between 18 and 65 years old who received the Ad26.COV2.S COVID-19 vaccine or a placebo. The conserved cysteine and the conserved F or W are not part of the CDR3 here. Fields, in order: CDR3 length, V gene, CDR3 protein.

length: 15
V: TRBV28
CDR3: ASSFLRPGVGDTEAF

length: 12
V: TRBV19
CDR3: ASRLAGGTDTQY

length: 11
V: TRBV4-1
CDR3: ASSLRFGAEAF

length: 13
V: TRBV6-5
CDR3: ASSSTTRGRETQY

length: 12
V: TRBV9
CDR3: ASSVEGSTDTQY

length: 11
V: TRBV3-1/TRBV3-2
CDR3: ASSRSQGTEAF

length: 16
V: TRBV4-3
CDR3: ASSQERGQISGANVLT

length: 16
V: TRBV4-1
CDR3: ASSQVAGRDPPLQTQY

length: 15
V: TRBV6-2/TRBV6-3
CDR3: ASSYMLQGAILNEQF

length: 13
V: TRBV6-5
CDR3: ASSKTGVTNEKLF

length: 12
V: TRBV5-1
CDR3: ASSSGDGNQPQH

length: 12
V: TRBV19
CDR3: ASRDGLAKNIQY